These T cell receptor beta chains were read from a single sample in a study of beta chain features in type 1 diabetes. Sequenced by immunoSEQ multiplex PCR; TCRdb stores in-frame clones only, minus some. The sample shows hundreds of thousands of clones, around an eighth of them seen only once. Sequences were obtained from naive CD4+ T cells from blood. The receptors originated from a man aged 18-30 years with type 1 diabetes. The CDR3 runs from the conserved cysteine through the conserved F or W. The D gene is left open where the match is weak. Rows give clone size only sometimes, using once, few, many, or a class for an expanded clone.

abundance	d_gene	v_gene	j_gene	CDR3aa	CDR3nt
NA	TRBD1	TRBV29-1	TRBJ2-7	CSVTFRDRATYEQYF	TGCAGCGTTACGTTCCGGGACAGGGCTACCTACGAGCAGTACTTC
NA	TRBD1	TRBV28	TRBJ1-2	CASRLGTGVTYGYTF	TGTGCCAGCAGGCTCGGGACAGGGGTTACCTATGGCTACACCTTC
few	NA	TRBV16	TRBJ1-1	CASRLDRYTEAFF	TGTGCCAGCAGACTTGACAGATACACTGAAGCTTTCTTT
few	TRBD1	TRBV7-2	TRBJ1-2	CASSSRQGAGYTF	TGTGCCAGCAGCTCACGACAGGGGGCTGGCTACACCTTC
few	TRBD1	TRBV9	TRBJ2-2	CGDRDSQTGELFF	TGTGGCGACCGGGACAGCCAAACCGGGGAGCTGTTTTTT
NA	TRBD1	TRBV6-5	TRBJ1-2	CASSYSTLTGEEGYTF	TGTGCCAGCAGTTACTCTACCCTCACAGGGGAGGAAGGCTACACCTTC
few	TRBD1	TRBV19	TRBJ1-2	CASSISTGEGGYTF	TGTGCCAGTAGTATTTCAACAGGGGAGGGCGGCTACACCTTC
NA	NA	TRBV28	TRBJ2-4	CASSGRDGLRMDQYF	TGTGCCAGCAGTGGCAGGGACGGCCTCAGAATGGATCAGTACTTC
NA	TRBD1	TRBV30	TRBJ1-2	CAWSVGQGHYGYTF	TGTGCCTGGAGTGTAGGACAGGGGCACTATGGCTACACCTTC
few	TRBD1	TRBV5-4	TRBJ1-1	CASSLLPGQVGTEAFF	TGTGCCAGCAGCTTGCTACCGGGACAGGTGGGCACTGAAGCTTTCTTT
few	NA	TRBV28	TRBJ1-2	CASSLTQIYGYTF	TGTGCCAGCAGTTTGACACAAATCTATGGCTACACCTTC
few	TRBD1	TRBV5-1	TRBJ2-1	CASRGTTGNNEQFF	TGCGCCAGCAGAGGGACGACAGGGAACAATGAGCAGTTCTTC
NA	TRBD1	TRBV6-5	TRBJ1-1	CASSQTGSAGAFF	TGTGCCAGCAGCCAGACAGGGTCAGCAGGAGCTTTCTTT
few	NA	TRBV10-3	TRBJ2-2	CAISGRTGTNTGELFF	TGTGCCATCAGTGGGAGAACAGGAACGAACACCGGGGAGCTGTTTTTT
NA	TRBD2	TRBV9	TRBJ2-1	CASSVAGASNEQFF	TGTGCCAGCAGCGTGGCGGGAGCTAGCAATGAGCAGTTCTTC
NA	TRBD1	TRBV7-9	TRBJ2-1	CASSLLDRLSAEQFF	TGTGCCAGCAGCTTATTGGACAGGCTAAGTGCTGAGCAGTTCTTC
NA	NA	TRBV19	TRBJ2-3	CASSTGHTDTQYF	TGTGCCAGTAGTACGGGCCACACAGATACGCAGTATTTT
few	TRBD2	TRBV6-5	TRBJ2-5	CASSYQRGALETQYF	TGTGCCAGCAGTTACCAGCGGGGGGCATTGGAGACCCAGTACTTC
few	NA	TRBV29-1	TRBJ2-7	CSVVGPGLYEQYF	TGCAGCGTTGTAGGCCCAGGTCTCTACGAGCAGTACTTC
few	TRBD1	TRBV10-3	TRBJ2-1	CAISTTSDRGHEQFF	TGTGCCATCAGTACTACCAGTGACAGGGGCCATGAGCAGTTCTTC
few	NA	TRBV7-2	TRBJ2-2	CASSLGTDTGELFF	TGTGCCAGCAGCTTGGGGACGGACACCGGGGAGCTGTTTTTT
NA	TRBD1	TRBV30	TRBJ1-6	CAWSSRDRGWRNSPLHF	TGTGCCTGGAGTTCCCGGGACAGGGGCTGGCGTAATTCACCCCTCCACTTT
few	NA	TRBV2	TRBJ2-2	CASSPDGELFF	TGTGCCAGCAGTCCGGACGGGGAGCTGTTTTTT
few	TRBD1	TRBV7-2	TRBJ2-7	CASSYAYRGNEQYF	TGTGCCAGCAGCTACGCTTACAGGGGCAACGAGCAGTACTTC
few	TRBD2	TRBV29-1	TRBJ2-1	CSGLAGGPGSFEQFF	TGCAGCGGACTAGCGGGGGGCCCCGGGAGCTTTGAGCAGTTCTTC
few	TRBD1	TRBV18	TRBJ1-4	CASSATGKNEKLFF	TGTGCCAGCTCAGCGACAGGGAAAAATGAAAAACTGTTTTTT
few	TRBD2	TRBV14	TRBJ2-7	CASSPAGGGYYEQYF	TGTGCCAGCAGCCCAGCGGGCGGGGGTTACTACGAGCAGTACTTC
few	NA	TRBV21-1	TRBJ2-7	CASSKKAGPTFPKYEQYF	TGTGCCAGCAGCAAAAAGGCAGGCCCAACCTTTCCAAAATACGAGCAGTACTTC
NA	TRBD2	TRBV7-6	TRBJ2-2	CASSLAVAGDTGELFF	TGTGCCAGCAGCTTAGCGGTAGCGGGAGACACCGGGGAGCTGTTTTTT
NA	NA	TRBV7-3	TRBJ2-1	CASSPMLAPYNEQFF	TGTGCCAGCAGCCCGATGCTAGCCCCCTACAATGAGCAGTTCTTC
NA	NA	TRBV30	TRBJ2-2	CAWKGNTGELFF	TGTGCCTGGAAGGGGAACACCGGGGAGCTGTTTTTT
few	NA	TRBV7-3	TRBJ1-2	CASSSGTDYGYTF	TGTGCCAGCAGCTCCGGGACGGACTATGGCTACACCTTC
NA	TRBD2	TRBV9	TRBJ2-3	CATTPLAGGNTQYF	TGTGCCACCACCCCCCTAGCGGGCGGAAATACGCAGTATTTT
few	NA	TRBV20-1	TRBJ2-3	CSARSGDTQYF	TGCAGTGCTAGATCCGGGGATACGCAGTATTTT
few	TRBD1	TRBV9	TRBJ2-5	CASSAPGTGLSETQYF	TGTGCCAGCAGCGCCCCCGGGACAGGGCTTTCGGAGACCCAGTACTTC
NA	NA	TRBV14	TRBJ1-1	CASSQRRGGTEAFF	TGTGCCAGCAGCCAACGTCGGGGTGGCACTGAAGCTTTCTTT
few	NA	TRBV9	TRBJ2-1	CASSFTTAYNEQFF	TGTGCCAGCAGCTTTACGACTGCCTATAATGAGCAGTTCTTC
few	NA	TRBV7-9	TRBJ1-2	CASSIGRDYGYTF	TGTGCCAGCAGTATCGGACGGGACTATGGCTACACCTTC
NA	TRBD2	TRBV5-1	TRBJ2-3	CASSFQREFITDTQYF	TGCGCCAGCAGCTTCCAGCGGGAGTTTATCACAGATACGCAGTATTTT
few	NA	TRBV23-1	TRBJ1-1	CASSPSQGPGTEAFF	TGCGCCAGCAGTCCTTCCCAGGGGCCCGGCACTGAAGCTTTCTTT
NA	NA	TRBV5-6	TRBJ1-4	CASSLETVNEKLFF	TGTGCCAGCAGCTTGGAAACAGTGAATGAAAAACTGTTTTTT
NA	TRBD1	TRBV5-6	TRBJ2-7	CASSDRGASYEQYF	TGTGCCAGCAGCGACAGGGGGGCATCATACGAGCAGTACTTC